These 15 T cell receptor beta chains were all obtained from the same sample, sequenced in a study of human T cells and chemical hapten exposure (dated by TCRdb to the early 2020s). The library was produced with RACE. These reads were obtained on a NextSeq 500. TCRdb reran the public reads through fastp at Q25 and MiXCR, keeping productive beta chains. Rows with a matching CDR3 protein are joined into one entry that keeps the most common DNA and genes. This sample gives 110,000 to 150,000 distinct CDR3 sequences in total; about 11% of them show up just once. The ten biggest clones cover 1.3% to 1.5% of the sample. The time point label of this sample denotes: patch test 2, 6 weeks after DPC sensitization. The treatment or condition label, read with the paper, signifies: therapeutic diphenylcyclopropenone sensitization with weekly scalp DPC. The input for sequencing was whole blood, taken in connection with sensitization to the hapten diphenylcyclopropenone (DPC). These TCRs come from a woman aged 50 to 60 with alopecia areata. Some clones in this sample may be carry-over from other donors' samples.

The gene calls are TRBV20-1 and TRBJ2-3; maybe TRBD2 (6 bases). V lost 1 base to trimming and J lost 7 bases, with 15 bases between them. CDR1 is DFQATT, CDR2 SNEGSKA, per germline (reference sequence). The CDR3 runs 14 residues. Here the CDR3 DNA reads TGCAGTGCTAGAGCTTCGGGAGAGTGGTATACGCAGTATTTT. The encoded protein is CSARASGEWYTQYF.

At least ten counts were recorded for this clonotype. The rearrangement joins TRBV5-1 to TRBJ1-2; D is possibly TRBD1 (5 bases). This CDR3 contains 15 residues. Trimming shortened V by 0 bases and J by 2 bases, and 11 bases separated the two germline ends. Looked up from germline, CDR1 is SGHRS and CDR2 is YFSETQ. The CDR3 DNA reads as TGCGCCAGCAGCTTGGGATCAGGGTTAAACTATGGCTACACCTTC. Translating it yields CASSLGSGLNYGYTF.

This clonotype turned up a few times. The CDR3 is CASSLVESGANVLTF. CDR3 bases: TGCGCCAGCAGCTTGGTGGAGTCCGGGGCCAACGTCCTGACTTTC. The rearrangement links TRBV5-1 to TRBJ2-6, with D hard to call. V lost 0 bases, J lost 4 bases, and 8 bases lay in between. Germline V CDR1 and CDR2: SGHRS, YFSETQ. This CDR3 is built from 15 residues.

This clonotype was found a few times. This CDR3 reads CASSSSGTSNNEQFF. The CDR3 DNA follows: TGTGCCAGCAGCTCCTCCGGGACTAGCAACAATGAGCAGTTCTTC. The V gene is TRBV7-8, the J gene TRBJ2-1, with 9 bases aligning to TRBD2. CDR1 is SGHVS and CDR2 is FQNEAQ in the germline V gene. The ends lost 4 bases at V and 5 bases at J; junction bases unmatched: 6. The CDR3 is 15 residues long.

This rearrangement joins TRBV2 to TRBJ1-5; maybe TRBD1 (5 bases). Per the germline V gene, CDR1 is SNHLY and CDR2 is FYNNEI. The CDR3 extends over 14 amino acids. V dropped 5 bases and J dropped 0 bases, with 8 bases sitting between them. CDR3 amino acids: CASSRGYSNQPQHF. CDR3 nucleotide sequence: TGTGCCAGCAGTAGGGGTTATAGCAATCAGCCCCAGCATTTT.

In this sample, this clonotype turned up many times. The J gene is TRBJ2-7, the V gene TRBV28; D remains ambiguous. This CDR3 has 12 residues. V was cut by 4 bases and J by 2 bases, with 6 bases left in between. Per the germline V gene, CDR1 is MDHEN and CDR2 is SYDVKM. In nucleotides, the CDR3 is TGTGCCAGCAGTTACGGCCCCTACGAGCAGTACTTC. Its translation is CASSYGPYEQYF. The full variable domain, its missing parts supplied by reference TRBV28 and TRBJ2-7, is DVKVTQSSRYLVKRTGEKVFLECVQDMDHENMFWYRQDPGLGLRLIYFSYDVKMKEKGDIPEGYSVSREKKERFSLILESASTNQTSMYLCASSYGPYEQYFGPGTRLTVT.

The rearrangement uses TRBV5-4 and TRBJ2-1, with D possibly being TRBD1 or TRBD2 (6 bases each). Germline lookup yields CDR1 SGHNT and CDR2 YYREEE (reference sequence). V lost 3 bases to trimming and J lost 0 bases, with 19 bases between them. CDR3 length: 18 amino acids. CDR3 nucleotide sequence: TGTGCCAGCAGCTCATCGGGGGCCACAGGTCGCTCCTACAATGAGCAGTTCTTC. Translated: CASSSSGATGRSYNEQFF.

This clonotype was seen more than once but under ten times. This sequence joins TRBV7-3 and TRBJ2-2; TRBD2 might be the D (5 bases). The V gene's germline CDR1 is SGHTA and CDR2 FQGTGA. The CDR3 has 16 residues. With 4 bases removed from V and 4 bases from J, the gap between germline ends came to 16 bases. The CDR3 region is CASSSPDLAGTGELFF. The CDR3 region has the DNA TGTGCCAGCAGCTCTCCCGACCTCGCGGGCACCGGGGAGCTGTTTTTT.

The sample holds many counts of this clonotype. The chain links TRBV18 to TRBJ1-1; D uncertain. Germline CDR1 is KGHSH and CDR2 is LQKENI. This CDR3 is 12 amino acids long. Deletions cut 1 base from V and 5 bases from J, with 5 bases between. As DNA, the CDR3 is TGTGCCAGCTCACCACTCGGGACTGAAGCTTTCTTT. It yields the protein CASSPLGTEAFF. Full variable domain (rest looked up from reference TRBV18 and TRBJ1-1): NAGVMQNPRHLVRRRGQEARLRCSPMKGHSHVYWYRQLPEEGLKFMVYLQKENIIDESGMPKERFSAEFPKEGPSILRIQQVVRGDSAAYFCASSPLGTEAFFGQGTRLTVV.

The sample holds a few counts of this clonotype. The chain uses TRBV10-3 and TRBJ1-4, with D perhaps TRBD1 (6 bases). Trimming cost V 6 bases and J 10 bases, with 21 bases left between them. The V gene's germline CDR1 is ENHRY and CDR2 SYGVKD. The CDR3 contains 15 residues. As DNA, the CDR3 is TGTGCCATCAGCCCCGGGACAAGCCCCACTAGAAAACTGTTTTTT. It specifies CAISPGTSPTRKLFF.

A few counts support this clonotype. The CDR3: CASSFAGTGDTEAFF. DNA for the CDR3: TGTGCCAGCAGTTTCGCCGGGACAGGGGACACTGAAGCTTTCTTT. The rearrangement joins TRBV12-3 or TRBV12-4 to TRBJ1-1; TRBD1 matches at 10 bases. J gave up 3 bases and V 3 bases, and 4 bases lay outside the gene matches. CDR3 length: 15 residues.

This clonotype was recorded a few times. The genes are TRBV7-9 and TRBJ1-1; D unclear. Germline V gene lookup returns CDR1 SEHNR and CDR2 FQNEAQ (reference sequence). This CDR3 spans 16 amino acids. V lost 7 bases, J lost 2 bases, and 20 bases lay in between. The CDR3 sequence is CASNIRSTALNTEAFF. CDR3 DNA: TGTGCCAGCAACATTAGATCCACAGCCCTCAACACTGAAGCTTTCTTT.

This clonotype appeared many times. The V call is TRBV30, the J call TRBJ1-2, with D unresolved. Germline V gene data show CDR1 as GTSNPN and CDR2 as SVGIG (reference sequence). V dropped 2 bases and J dropped 9 bases, with 13 bases sitting between them. This CDR3 comprises 12 residues. The CDR3 nucleotides read TGTGCCTGGAGTCCTCGGGCATTAAGCTACACCTTC. Translation gives CAWSPRALSYTF.

The table lists this clonotype with a few counts. The genes are TRBV28 and TRBJ1-1; 10 bases are a match to TRBD1. The germline gives CDR1 MDHEN, CDR2 SYDVKM. Trimming cost V 5 bases and J 7 bases; bases outside gene matches: 7. There are 14 residues in the CDR3. The CDR3 nucleotides read TGTGCCAGCAGTAGCACGGACAGGGGGTTTGAAGCTTTCTTT. As protein: CASSSTDRGFEAFF.

The chain couples TRBV30 to TRBJ2-1; 8 nucleotides align to TRBD2. This CDR3 region has 18 residues. Germline V gene sequence: CDR1 GTSNPN, CDR2 SVGIG (reference sequence). V gave up 0 bases and J gave up 5 bases; unmatched junction bases: 15. CDR3 coding DNA: TGTGCCTGGAGTGTCGGTAATCTCGGGACTAGGGGAGACAATGAGCAGTTCTTC. It translates to CAWSVGNLGTRGDNEQFF.